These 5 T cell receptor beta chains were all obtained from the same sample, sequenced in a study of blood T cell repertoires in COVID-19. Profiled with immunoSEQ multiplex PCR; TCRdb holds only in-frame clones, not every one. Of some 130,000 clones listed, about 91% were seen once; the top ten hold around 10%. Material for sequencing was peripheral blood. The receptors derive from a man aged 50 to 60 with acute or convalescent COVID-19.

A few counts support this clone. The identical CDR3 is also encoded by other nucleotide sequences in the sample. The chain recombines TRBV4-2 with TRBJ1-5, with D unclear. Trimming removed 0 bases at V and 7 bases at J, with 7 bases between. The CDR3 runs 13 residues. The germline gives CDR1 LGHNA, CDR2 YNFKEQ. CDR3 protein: CASSQDSRQPQHF. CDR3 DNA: TGTGCCAGCAGCCAAGATAGCCGGCAGCCCCAGCATTTT.

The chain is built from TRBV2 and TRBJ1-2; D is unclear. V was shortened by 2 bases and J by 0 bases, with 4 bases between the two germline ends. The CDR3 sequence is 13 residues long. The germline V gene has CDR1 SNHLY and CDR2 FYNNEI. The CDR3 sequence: CASSEQANYGYTF. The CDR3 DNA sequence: TGTGCCAGCAGTGAACAGGCTAACTATGGCTACACCTTC.

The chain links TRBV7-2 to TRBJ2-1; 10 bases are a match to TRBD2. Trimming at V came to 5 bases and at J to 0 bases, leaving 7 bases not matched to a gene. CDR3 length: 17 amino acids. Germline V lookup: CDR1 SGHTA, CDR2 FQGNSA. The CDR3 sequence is CASSPSGTSVSYNEQFF. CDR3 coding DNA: TGTGCCAGCAGCCCCTCAGGGACTAGCGTCTCCTACAATGAGCAGTTCTTC.

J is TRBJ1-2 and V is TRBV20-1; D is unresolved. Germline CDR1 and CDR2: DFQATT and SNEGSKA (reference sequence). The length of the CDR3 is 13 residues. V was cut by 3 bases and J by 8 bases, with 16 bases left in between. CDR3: CSASLAGRSGYTF. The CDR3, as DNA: TGCAGTGCTAGTTTGGCAGGCCGATCCGGCTACACCTTC.

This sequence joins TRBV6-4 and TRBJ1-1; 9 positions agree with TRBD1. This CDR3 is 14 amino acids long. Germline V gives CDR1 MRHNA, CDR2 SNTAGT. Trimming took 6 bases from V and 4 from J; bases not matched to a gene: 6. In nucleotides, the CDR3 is TGTGCCAGCAGGGAACAGGGGGCGGCCACTGAAGCTTTCTTT. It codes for CASREQGAATEAFF.